The T cell receptor (beta chain) described here comes from a study of vaccination and CD4 T cells after COVID-19. Study context: Post-COVID draws followed diagnosis by a median around 100 days (range 35 to 161).

Study results and caveats: Relatively small numbers of convalescent patients were studied, with no early post-infection timepoints included.

Treatment in this sample: approximately 11-day PBMC culture with coronavirus spike peptide pools or control peptides (ViraFEST assay). CD4+ T cells of the unexposed donor were collected before the COVID-19 pandemic (2011-2018). ViraFEST used peptide pools to expand antigen-specific T cells and subsequently sequenced their TCRs. When enough cells were available, unexposed-donor CD4+ T cells were probed with SARS-CoV-2 S/N and four cold-coronavirus spikes. The CDR3 extends over 18 amino acids. V shed 6 bases, J shed 3 bases, and the junction held 12 bases outside the gene matches. Germline V gene lookup returns CDR1 MNHEY and CDR2 SVGEGT. This clonotype was detected a few times. Antigen: not known. Researchers used the Oncomine TCR Beta short-read assay to sequence DNA from cultured CD4+ T cells. Once CD4+ T cells had been cultured, genomic DNA was extracted from them. TCRdb re-called the PCR reads with MiXCR, one entry per CDR3 protein. The data contain several thousand distinct CDR3 sequences, roughly 33% of them singletons.

The chain couples TRBV6-2 or TRBV6-3 to TRBJ2-7; 15 nucleotides match TRBD2. The sequenced material came from CD4+ T cells from blood, cultured in vitro. This sequence originates from a human donor in good health. This CDR3 is CASSPGLAGGPRLYEQYF. DNA for the CDR3: TGTGCCAGCAGCCCGGGACTAGCGGGAGGCCCCCGACTCTACGAGCAGTACTTC.